Listed below are T cell receptor beta chains from one sample, sequenced in a study of Graves' ophthalmopathy and Graves' hyperthyroidism. TCRdb re-called the multiplex PCR reads through MiXCR, storing one row per CDR3 protein. The table lists more than 1,000,000 distinct CDR3 sequences, less than 45% of them singletons. Sequencing input: peripheral blood or thyroid tissue (not recorded which). These TCRs come from an adult man with Graves' hyperthyroidism. The CDR3 runs from the conserved cysteine through the conserved F or W.

len: 14
j_gene: TRBJ1-2
v_gene: TRBV7-2
CDR3aa: CASSLAGQEGGYTF

len: 16
j_gene: TRBJ1-5
v_gene: TRBV11-3
CDR3aa: CASSLVRGGRNQPQHF

len: 17
j_gene: TRBJ2-6
v_gene: TRBV10-3
CDR3aa: CAISEGDRHSGANVLTF

len: 13
j_gene: TRBJ1-1
v_gene: TRBV2
CDR3aa: CASSVEYGTEAFF

len: 16
j_gene: TRBJ1-3
v_gene: TRBV7-8
CDR3aa: CASSLFGGISGNTIYF

len: 15
j_gene: TRBJ1-3
v_gene: TRBV11-2
CDR3aa: CASSSSGPSGNTIYF

len: 16
j_gene: TRBJ1-5
v_gene: TRBV24-1
CDR3aa: CATSEAGTGEGKPQHF

len: 13
j_gene: TRBJ1-5
v_gene: TRBV2
CDR3aa: CASSSRSVGPQHF

len: 13
j_gene: TRBJ2-7
v_gene: TRBV11-2
CDR3aa: CASSFVPGFEQYF

len: 14
j_gene: TRBJ1-5
v_gene: TRBV7-2
CDR3aa: CASSLGQGPGPQHF

len: 14
j_gene: TRBJ1-1
v_gene: TRBV19
CDR3aa: CASSDTGTGDEAFF

len: 13
j_gene: TRBJ2-7
v_gene: TRBV7-2
CDR3aa: CASSPYRSYEQYF

len: 16
j_gene: TRBJ2-7
v_gene: TRBV10-3
CDR3aa: CASSTKRAGNSYEQYF

len: 15
j_gene: TRBJ2-2
v_gene: TRBV6-4
CDR3aa: CASSEGGANTGELFF

len: 11
j_gene: TRBJ2-7
v_gene: TRBV6-6
CDR3aa: CASNDGYEQYF

len: 13
j_gene: TRBJ2-2
v_gene: TRBV25-1
CDR3aa: CASSYPFNGELFF

len: 16
j_gene: TRBJ2-6
v_gene: TRBV10-3
CDR3aa: CAGIGTGGSGANVLTF

len: 15
j_gene: TRBJ2-5
v_gene: TRBV20-1
CDR3aa: CSARRRATGQETQYF

len: 17
j_gene: TRBJ2-5
v_gene: TRBV7-2
CDR3aa: CASSLMFRTGASETQYF

len: 13
j_gene: TRBJ2-5
v_gene: TRBV29-1
CDR3aa: CSVEQGLSETQYF

len: 15
j_gene: TRBJ2-7
v_gene: TRBV14
CDR3aa: CASSQEGLSSYEQYF

len: 14
j_gene: TRBJ2-7
v_gene: TRBV12-3/TRBV12-4
CDR3aa: CASSSRVFVYEQYF

len: 13
j_gene: TRBJ2-7
v_gene: TRBV7-2
CDR3aa: CASSSTGEDEQYF

len: 16
j_gene: TRBJ2-2
v_gene: TRBV10-3
CDR3aa: CAISERAGTLSGELFF

len: 13
j_gene: TRBJ1-1
v_gene: TRBV10-1
CDR3aa: CASSDRLYPEAFF

len: 13
j_gene: TRBJ1-1
v_gene: TRBV14
CDR3aa: CASNDAGGTEAFF

len: 16
j_gene: TRBJ1-1
v_gene: TRBV6-5
CDR3aa: CASRTAGQGKGTEAFF

len: 14
j_gene: TRBJ2-7
v_gene: TRBV25-1
CDR3aa: CASGVSGQDYEQYF

len: 16
j_gene: TRBJ2-5
v_gene: TRBV5-5
CDR3aa: CASSAGPGQGRETQYF